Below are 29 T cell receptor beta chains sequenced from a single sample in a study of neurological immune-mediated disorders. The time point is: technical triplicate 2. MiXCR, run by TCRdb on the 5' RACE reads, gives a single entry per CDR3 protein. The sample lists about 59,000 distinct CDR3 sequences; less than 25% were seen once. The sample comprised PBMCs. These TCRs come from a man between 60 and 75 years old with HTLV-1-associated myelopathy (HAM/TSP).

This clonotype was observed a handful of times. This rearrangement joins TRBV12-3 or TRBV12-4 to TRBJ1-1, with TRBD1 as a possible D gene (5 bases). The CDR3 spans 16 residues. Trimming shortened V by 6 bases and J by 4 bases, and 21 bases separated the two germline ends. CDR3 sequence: CASRLRTSGWSTEAFF. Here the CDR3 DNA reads TGTGCCAGCAGACTACGAACCTCAGGGTGGAGCACTGAAGCTTTCTTT.

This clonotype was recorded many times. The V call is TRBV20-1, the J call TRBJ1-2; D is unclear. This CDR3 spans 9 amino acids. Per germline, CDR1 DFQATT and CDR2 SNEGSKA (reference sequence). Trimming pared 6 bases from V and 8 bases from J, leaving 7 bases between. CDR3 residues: CSAQGGYTF. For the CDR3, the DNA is TGCAGTGCCCAAGGGGGCTACACCTTC.

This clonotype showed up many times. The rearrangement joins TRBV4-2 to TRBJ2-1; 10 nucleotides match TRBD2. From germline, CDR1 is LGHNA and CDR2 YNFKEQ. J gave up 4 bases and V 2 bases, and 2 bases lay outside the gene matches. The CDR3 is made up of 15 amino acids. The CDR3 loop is CASSQLAGGYNEQFF. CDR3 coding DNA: TGTGCCAGCAGCCAATTAGCGGGAGGTTACAATGAGCAGTTCTTC.

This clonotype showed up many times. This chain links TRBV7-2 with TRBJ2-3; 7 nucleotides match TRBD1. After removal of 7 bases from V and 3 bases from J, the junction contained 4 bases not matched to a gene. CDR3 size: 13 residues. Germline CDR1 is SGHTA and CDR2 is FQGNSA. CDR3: CASNQGVTDTQYF. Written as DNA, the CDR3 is TGTGCCAGCAACCAGGGGGTGACAGATACGCAGTATTTT.

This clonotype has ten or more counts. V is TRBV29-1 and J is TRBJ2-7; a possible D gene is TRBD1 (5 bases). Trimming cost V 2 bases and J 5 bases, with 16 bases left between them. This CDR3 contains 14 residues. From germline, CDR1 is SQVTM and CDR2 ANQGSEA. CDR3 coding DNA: TGCAGCGTTGAATCGGCAGGGTCCCTCCACGAGCAGTACTTC. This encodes CSVESAGSLHEQYF.

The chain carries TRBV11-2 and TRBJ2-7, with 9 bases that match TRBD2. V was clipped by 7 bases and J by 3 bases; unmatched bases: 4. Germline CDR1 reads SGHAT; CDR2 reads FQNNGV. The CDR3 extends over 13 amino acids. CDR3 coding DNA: TGTGCCAGCATCTATAGCGGGAGCTACGAGCAGTACTTC. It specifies CASIYSGSYEQYF. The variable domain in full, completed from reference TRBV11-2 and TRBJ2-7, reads EAGVAQSPRYKIIEKRQSVAFWCNPISGHATLYWYQQILGQGPKLLIQFQNNGVVDDSQLPKDRFSAERLKGVDSTLKIQPAKLEDSAVYLCASIYSGSYEQYFGPGTRLTVT.

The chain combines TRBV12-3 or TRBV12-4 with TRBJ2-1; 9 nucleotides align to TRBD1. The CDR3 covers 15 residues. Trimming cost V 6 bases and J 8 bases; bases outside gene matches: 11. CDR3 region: CASSSPRDRAHEQFF. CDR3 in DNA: TGTGCCAGCAGCTCTCCCCGGGACAGGGCGCATGAGCAGTTCTTC.

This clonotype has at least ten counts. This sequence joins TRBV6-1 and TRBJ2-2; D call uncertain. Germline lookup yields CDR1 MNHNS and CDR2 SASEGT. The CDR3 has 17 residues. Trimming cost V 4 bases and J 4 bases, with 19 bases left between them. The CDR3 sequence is CASSVGPFPPGTGELFF. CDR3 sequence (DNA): TGTGCCAGCAGTGTTGGCCCCTTCCCCCCGGGCACCGGGGAGCTGTTTTTT.

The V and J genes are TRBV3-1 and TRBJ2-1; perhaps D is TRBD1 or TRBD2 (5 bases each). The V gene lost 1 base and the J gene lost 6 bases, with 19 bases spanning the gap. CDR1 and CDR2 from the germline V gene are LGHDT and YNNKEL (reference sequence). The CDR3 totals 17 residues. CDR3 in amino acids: CASSQAVGILRGNEQFF. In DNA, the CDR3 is TGTGCCAGCAGCCAAGCAGTTGGGATTTTGAGGGGCAATGAGCAGTTCTTC.

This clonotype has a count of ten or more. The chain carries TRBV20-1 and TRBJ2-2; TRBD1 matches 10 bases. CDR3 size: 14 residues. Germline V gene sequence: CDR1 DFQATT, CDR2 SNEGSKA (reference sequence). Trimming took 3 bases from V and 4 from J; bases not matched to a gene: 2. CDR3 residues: CSASRTGGTGELFF. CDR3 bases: TGCAGTGCTAGTCGGACAGGGGGCACCGGGGAGCTGTTTTTT.

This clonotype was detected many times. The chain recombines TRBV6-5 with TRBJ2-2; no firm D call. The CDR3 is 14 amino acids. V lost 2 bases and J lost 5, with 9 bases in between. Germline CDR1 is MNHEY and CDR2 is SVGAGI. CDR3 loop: CASSYGQDTGELFF. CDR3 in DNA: TGTGCCAGCAGTTACGGGCAGGATACCGGGGAGCTGTTTTTT.

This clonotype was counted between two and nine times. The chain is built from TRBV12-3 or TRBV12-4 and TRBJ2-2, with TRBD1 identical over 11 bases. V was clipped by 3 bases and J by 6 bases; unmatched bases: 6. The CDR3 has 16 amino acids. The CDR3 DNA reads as TGTGCCAGCAGTTTGGGGGACAGGGGGATGGCCGGGGAGCTGTTTTTT. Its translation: CASSLGDRGMAGELFF.

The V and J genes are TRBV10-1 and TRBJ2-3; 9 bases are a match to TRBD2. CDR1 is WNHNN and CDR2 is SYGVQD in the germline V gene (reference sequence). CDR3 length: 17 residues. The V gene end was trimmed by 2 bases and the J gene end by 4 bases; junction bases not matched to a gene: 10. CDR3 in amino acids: CASSELAGMSSSDTQYF. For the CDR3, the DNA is TGCGCCAGCAGTGAGCTAGCGGGAATGTCTTCATCAGATACGCAGTATTTT.

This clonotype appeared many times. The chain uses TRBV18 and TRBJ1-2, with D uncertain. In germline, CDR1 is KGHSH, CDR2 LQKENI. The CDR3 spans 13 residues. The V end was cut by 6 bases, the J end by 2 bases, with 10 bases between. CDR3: CASSPDKNYGYTF. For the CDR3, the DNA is TGTGCCAGCTCGCCTGACAAAAACTATGGCTACACCTTC.

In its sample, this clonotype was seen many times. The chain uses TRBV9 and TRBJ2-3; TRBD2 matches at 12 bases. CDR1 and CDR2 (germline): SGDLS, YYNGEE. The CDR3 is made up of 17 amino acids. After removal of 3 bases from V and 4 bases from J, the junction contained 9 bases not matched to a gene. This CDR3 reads CASSADLAGGPPDTQYF. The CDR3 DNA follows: TGTGCCAGCAGCGCCGACCTAGCGGGAGGGCCACCAGATACGCAGTATTTT.

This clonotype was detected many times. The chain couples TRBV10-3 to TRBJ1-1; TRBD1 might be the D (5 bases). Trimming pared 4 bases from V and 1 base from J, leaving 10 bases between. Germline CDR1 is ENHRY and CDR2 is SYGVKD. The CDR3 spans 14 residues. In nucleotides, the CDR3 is TGTGCCATCAGTGCCCCAGGGCCGAACACTGAAGCTTTCTTT. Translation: CAISAPGPNTEAFF.

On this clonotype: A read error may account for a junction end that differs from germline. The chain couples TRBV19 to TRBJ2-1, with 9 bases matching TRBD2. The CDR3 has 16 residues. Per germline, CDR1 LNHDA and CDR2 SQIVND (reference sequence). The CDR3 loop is CASSIGPGLAYNEQFF. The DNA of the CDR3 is TGTGCCAGTAGTATAGGGCCGGGACTAGCTTACAATGAACAGTTCTTC.

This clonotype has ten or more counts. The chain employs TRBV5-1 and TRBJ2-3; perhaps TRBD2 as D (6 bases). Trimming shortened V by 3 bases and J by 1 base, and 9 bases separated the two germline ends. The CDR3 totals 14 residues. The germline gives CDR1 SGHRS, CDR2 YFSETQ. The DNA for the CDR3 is TGCGCCAGCAGCTCCCCTAGCGGCACAGATACGCAGTATTTT. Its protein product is CASSSPSGTDTQYF.

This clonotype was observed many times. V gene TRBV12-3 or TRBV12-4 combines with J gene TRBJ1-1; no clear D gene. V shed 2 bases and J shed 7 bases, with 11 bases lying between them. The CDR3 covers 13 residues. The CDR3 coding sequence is TGTGCCAGCAGTTTAAACTGGGCGGGTGAAGCTTTCTTT. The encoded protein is CASSLNWAGEAFF.

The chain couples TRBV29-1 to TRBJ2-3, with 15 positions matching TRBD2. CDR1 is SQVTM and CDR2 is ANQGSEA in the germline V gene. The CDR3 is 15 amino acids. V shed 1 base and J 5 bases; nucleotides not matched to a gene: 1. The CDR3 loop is CSVEGTSGRGDTQYF. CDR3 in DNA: TGCAGCGTTGAAGGGACTAGCGGGAGGGGAGATACGCAGTATTTT.

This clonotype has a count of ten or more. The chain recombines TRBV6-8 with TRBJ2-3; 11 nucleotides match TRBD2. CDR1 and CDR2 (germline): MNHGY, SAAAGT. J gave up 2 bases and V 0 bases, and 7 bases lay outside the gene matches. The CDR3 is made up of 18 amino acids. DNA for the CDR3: TGTGCCAGCAGTTACTCGAAACTAGCGGGAGTACCCACAGATACGCAGTATTTT. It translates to CASSYSKLAGVPTDTQYF.

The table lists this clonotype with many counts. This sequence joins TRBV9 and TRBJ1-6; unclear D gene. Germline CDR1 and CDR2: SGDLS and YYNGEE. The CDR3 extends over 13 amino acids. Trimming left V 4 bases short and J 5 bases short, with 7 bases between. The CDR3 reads CASSSLDNSPLHF. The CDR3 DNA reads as TGTGCCAGCAGCTCCCTCGATAATTCACCCCTCCACTTT.

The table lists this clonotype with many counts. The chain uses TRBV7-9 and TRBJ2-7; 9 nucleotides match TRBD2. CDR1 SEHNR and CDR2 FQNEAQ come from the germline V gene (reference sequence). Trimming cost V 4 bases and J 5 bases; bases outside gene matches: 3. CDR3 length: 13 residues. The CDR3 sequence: CASSSAGGNEQYF. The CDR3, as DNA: TGTGCCAGCAGCTCAGCGGGAGGAAACGAGCAGTACTTC.

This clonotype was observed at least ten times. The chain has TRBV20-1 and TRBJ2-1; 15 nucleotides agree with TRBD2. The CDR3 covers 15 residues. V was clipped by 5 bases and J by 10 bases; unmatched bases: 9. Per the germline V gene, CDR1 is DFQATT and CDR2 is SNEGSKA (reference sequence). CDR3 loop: CSAARGLAGGEEQFF. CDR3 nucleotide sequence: TGCAGTGCTGCCCGAGGACTAGCGGGAGGGGAAGAGCAGTTCTTC.

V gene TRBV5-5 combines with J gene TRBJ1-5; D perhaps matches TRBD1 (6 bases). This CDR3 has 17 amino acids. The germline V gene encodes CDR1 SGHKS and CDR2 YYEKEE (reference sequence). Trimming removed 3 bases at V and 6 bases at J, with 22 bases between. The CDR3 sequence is CASSSGIGGSEGQPQHF. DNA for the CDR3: TGTGCCAGCAGCTCAGGAATTGGGGGCTCAGAGGGTCAGCCCCAGCATTTT.

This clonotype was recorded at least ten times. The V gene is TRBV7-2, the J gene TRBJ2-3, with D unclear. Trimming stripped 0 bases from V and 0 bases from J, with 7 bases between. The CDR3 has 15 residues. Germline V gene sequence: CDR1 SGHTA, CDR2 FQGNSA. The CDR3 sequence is CASSLAGRSTDTQYF. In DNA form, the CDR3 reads TGTGCCAGCAGCTTAGCCGGCAGGAGCACAGATACGCAGTATTTT. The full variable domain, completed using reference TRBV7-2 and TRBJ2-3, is GAGVSQSPSNKVTEKGKDVELRCDPISGHTALYWYRQSLGQGLEFLIYFQGNSAPDKSGLPSDRFSAERTGGSVSTLTIQRTQQEDSAVYLCASSLAGRSTDTQYFGPGTRLTVL.

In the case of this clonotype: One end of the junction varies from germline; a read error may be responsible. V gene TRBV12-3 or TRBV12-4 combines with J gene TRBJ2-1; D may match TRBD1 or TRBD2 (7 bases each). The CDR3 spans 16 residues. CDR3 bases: TGTGCCAGCAGGCGGGGGACAGCGAGCTCCTACAGTGAGCAGTTCTTC. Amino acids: CASRRGTASSYSEQFF.

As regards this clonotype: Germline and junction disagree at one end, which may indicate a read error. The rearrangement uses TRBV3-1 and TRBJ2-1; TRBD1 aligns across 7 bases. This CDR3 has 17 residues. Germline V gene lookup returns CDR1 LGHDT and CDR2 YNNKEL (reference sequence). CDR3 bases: TGTGCCATCAGCCACCCAAAAACAGGGGCCATCTACAATGAGCAGTTCTTC. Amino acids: CAISHPKTGAIYNEQFF.

The CDR3 sequence: CASSLRPSSRETQYF. The CDR3 DNA reads TGTGCCAGCAGTCTCAGGCCTAGCTCACGGGAGACCCAGTACTTC. The chain couples TRBV6-5 to TRBJ2-5; D is perhaps TRBD2 (5 bases). The CDR3 is made up of 15 amino acids. Germline CDR1 MNHEY, CDR2 SVGAGI. The V gene lost 5 bases and the J gene lost 5 bases, with 18 bases spanning the gap.